Listed below are T cell receptor beta chains from one sample, sequenced in a study of CD8 T cells in ankylosing spondylitis. Each CDR3 protein gets one entry after TCRdb re-called the 5' RACE reads with MiXCR. The profile covers a few hundred thousand distinct CDR3 sequences, with roughly 20% appearing a single time and 3.5% taken by the ten largest. The specimen was blood, either unsorted or a sorted T cell fraction (not recorded which). The receptor source for this set is a female donor with ankylosing spondylitis or in good health (not recorded which). CDR3s include the opening cysteine and the closing phenylalanine or tryptophan. A D gene is named only where the DNA matches it firmly. Only part of the rows carry a size: once, few, many, or a class if the clone is expanded.

v_gene: TRBV12-3/TRBV12-4; j_gene: TRBJ2-3; abundance: many; d_gene: TRBD2; len: 14; CDR3nt: TGTGCCAGCGTTTTGAGTAGCGGGCGGGAGGGGCAGTATTTT; CDR3aa: CASVLSSGREGQYF
v_gene: TRBV28; j_gene: TRBJ2-5; abundance: .; d_gene: .; len: 12; CDR3nt: TGTGCCAGCAGTTTGACACAAGGGACCCAGTACTTC; CDR3aa: CASSLTQGTQYF
v_gene: TRBV28; j_gene: TRBJ2-7; abundance: few; d_gene: TRBD2; len: 14; CDR3nt: TGTGCCAGCAGTCCCCCGGGAGGCGCCTACGAGCAGTACTTC; CDR3aa: CASSPPGGAYEQYF
v_gene: TRBV4-3; j_gene: TRBJ1-1; abundance: .; d_gene: .; len: 16; CDR3nt: TGCGCCAGCAGCCAAGACCCGACCGGGTACCGTACTGAAGCTTTCTTT; CDR3aa: CASSQDPTGYRTEAFF
v_gene: TRBV20-1; j_gene: TRBJ1-3; abundance: many; d_gene: .; len: 15; CDR3nt: TGCAGTGCTAGAGATGTAAACCTCTCTGGAAACACCATATATTTT; CDR3aa: CSARDVNLSGNTIYF
v_gene: TRBV7-3; j_gene: TRBJ2-5; abundance: few; d_gene: .; len: 16; CDR3nt: TGTGCCAGCAGCTTAACAGTGAGGACAGCCCAAGAGACCCAGTACTTC; CDR3aa: CASSLTVRTAQETQYF
v_gene: TRBV14; j_gene: TRBJ2-3; abundance: few; d_gene: .; len: 15; CDR3nt: TGTGCCAGCAGCCAGCAGGGCGGCAGCACAGATACGCAGTATTTT; CDR3aa: CASSQQGGSTDTQYF
v_gene: TRBV12-3/TRBV12-4; j_gene: TRBJ2-2; abundance: .; d_gene: TRBD1; len: 15; CDR3nt: TGTGCCAGCAGTTTACGACAGGGGGGCACCGGGGAGCTGTTTTTT; CDR3aa: CASSLRQGGTGELFF
v_gene: TRBV6-2/TRBV6-3; j_gene: TRBJ2-1; abundance: .; d_gene: .; len: 14; CDR3nt: TGTGCCAGCAGCGACCAGGCGGTCGGGAATGAGCAGTTCTTC; CDR3aa: CASSDQAVGNEQFF
v_gene: TRBV20-1; j_gene: TRBJ1-2; abundance: .; d_gene: .; len: 12; CDR3nt: TGCAGTGCTAGGGTCCCTAACTATGGCTACACCTTC; CDR3aa: CSARVPNYGYTF
v_gene: TRBV9; j_gene: TRBJ2-1; abundance: .; d_gene: .; len: 15; CDR3nt: TGTGCCAGCAGCGTAGATCACGATCCCTACAATGAGCAGTTCTTC; CDR3aa: CASSVDHDPYNEQFF
v_gene: TRBV15; j_gene: TRBJ2-6; abundance: .; d_gene: .; len: 17; CDR3nt: TGTGCCACCAGCAGAGTTGCATTCAACTCTGGGGCCAACGTCCTGACTTTC; CDR3aa: CATSRVAFNSGANVLTF
v_gene: TRBV6-1; j_gene: TRBJ1-5; abundance: few; d_gene: .; len: 14; CDR3nt: TGTGCCACCCGCGACAGGTTTAGCAATCAGCCCCAGCATTTT; CDR3aa: CATRDRFSNQPQHF
v_gene: TRBV20-1; j_gene: TRBJ2-5; abundance: .; d_gene: .; len: 15; CDR3nt: TGCAGTGCTAGAGCTCCTGGTTCATTACGTGAGACCCAGTACTTC; CDR3aa: CSARAPGSLRETQYF
v_gene: TRBV2; j_gene: TRBJ2-7; abundance: .; d_gene: TRBD1; len: 15; CDR3nt: TGTGCCAGCAACGACCGGGACAGGGCCTCCTACGAGCAGTACTTC; CDR3aa: CASNDRDRASYEQYF
v_gene: TRBV6-2/TRBV6-3; j_gene: TRBJ2-3; abundance: .; d_gene: TRBD2; len: 14; CDR3nt: TGTGCCAGCATGTCTAGCGGTCTCACAGATACGCAGTATTTT; CDR3aa: CASMSSGLTDTQYF
v_gene: TRBV18; j_gene: TRBJ2-3; abundance: few; d_gene: .; len: 15; CDR3nt: TGTGCCAGCTCACCACAGGGGACCATCACAGATACGCAGTATTTT; CDR3aa: CASSPQGTITDTQYF
v_gene: TRBV28; j_gene: TRBJ2-7; abundance: .; d_gene: .; len: 13; CDR3nt: TGTGCCAGCAGTCCCTACCTAGTAGGAGGGCAGTACTTC; CDR3aa: CASSPYLVGGQYF
v_gene: TRBV12-3/TRBV12-4; j_gene: TRBJ1-4; abundance: few; d_gene: .; len: 17; CDR3nt: TGTGCCAGCAGTTTATGGGGTTGGAGTCGTACTAATGAAAAACTGTTTTTT; CDR3aa: CASSLWGWSRTNEKLFF
v_gene: TRBV12-3/TRBV12-4; j_gene: TRBJ2-1; abundance: .; d_gene: .; len: 14; CDR3nt: TGTGCCAGCAGTCCCAGAGAGGGGGGTTTTGAGCAGTTCTTC; CDR3aa: CASSPREGGFEQFF
v_gene: TRBV10-3; j_gene: TRBJ1-2; abundance: .; d_gene: .; len: 13; CDR3nt: TGTGCCACCAGTGAGGCAGGCTCCCATGGCTACACCTTC; CDR3aa: CATSEAGSHGYTF
v_gene: TRBV6-5; j_gene: TRBJ2-7; abundance: .; d_gene: .; len: 14; CDR3nt: TGTGCCAGCAGTTACCGTTATACCCGGGACGAGCAGTACTTC; CDR3aa: CASSYRYTRDEQYF
v_gene: TRBV20-1; j_gene: TRBJ2-1; abundance: .; d_gene: TRBD2; len: 15; CDR3nt: TGCAGTGCAAGGACTAGCGGGAGGGCCCGCAATGAGCAGTTCTTC; CDR3aa: CSARTSGRARNEQFF
v_gene: TRBV4-3; j_gene: TRBJ2-3; abundance: few; d_gene: .; len: 14; CDR3nt: TGCGCCAGCAGCCTCCGGCGGGCACCGGATACGCAGTATTTT; CDR3aa: CASSLRRAPDTQYF
v_gene: TRBV2; j_gene: TRBJ2-2; abundance: .; d_gene: .; len: 15; CDR3nt: TGTGCCAGCAGCCGAGATAGAGGGGGTACCGGGGAGCTGTTTTTT; CDR3aa: CASSRDRGGTGELFF